This T cell receptor beta chain was recovered during a study of molecular identifiers for immune sequencing clone quantification. Study-level findings and limits: With a barcode shared among identical TCR molecules, highly expanded clone sizes could be underestimated. A single cell's spiked Jurkat TCR RNA was reportedly detectable among roughly 1 million naive cells.

TCRdb fed the PCR reads into MiXCR, producing one record per CDR3 protein. The sample carries 250,000 to 400,000 distinct CDR3 sequences, around a fifth recorded once. Germline CDR1 is SQVTM and CDR2 is ANQGSEA. V lost 0 bases, J lost 11 bases, and 2 bases lay in between. The CDR3 has 9 residues. Libraries from naive CD8 cells were generated from approximately 20,000 to 1,000,000 sorted cells (with 10%, 30% or 50% RNA). Naive CD8 T cells, phenotype CD8+CD4-CCR7+CD45RA+, were sorted. This clonotype has at least ten counts. What it binds is not known. The source of this sequence is a human donor in good health. Some libraries in this study had Jurkat cell RNA spiked in. The sample was naive CD8+ T cells from blood, with Jurkat cell RNA spiked in. The subset denotes: FACS-sorted CD8+CD4-CCR7+CD45RA+ naive T cells. The chain combines TRBV29-1 with TRBJ2-1; D remains ambiguous. This CDR3 reads CSVEDQQFF. CDR3 coding DNA: TGCAGCGTTGAAGATCAGCAGTTCTTC.